These 27 T cell receptor beta chains came from one sample sequenced in a study of blood T cell repertoires in COVID-19. Repertoires were generated with immunoSEQ multiplex PCR, while TCRdb's copy carries only in-frame clones and drops some. This table holds fewer than 400,000 clones, 80% to 90% found once. Material for sequencing was PBMCs or T cells enriched from blood (not recorded which). These receptors all stem from a woman aged 45-60 years who had recovered from COVID-19.

The rearrangement uses TRBV6-2 or TRBV6-3 and TRBJ2-1; a weak D match, TRBD2 (6 bases). The CDR3 length is 15 residues. In germline, CDR1 is MNHEY, CDR2 SVGEGT. V was clipped by 5 bases and J by 5 bases, with 16 bases between them. CDR3 region: CASSKLRSGNNEQFF. CDR3 coding DNA: TGTGCCAGCAGTAAACTTCGTAGCGGAAACAATGAGCAGTTCTTC.

The sample holds one count of this clone. The chain couples TRBV5-1 to TRBJ2-1; weak D call: TRBD2 (5 bases). Trimming removed 9 bases from V and 6 bases from J, with 19 bases in between. Germline lookup yields CDR1 SGHRS and CDR2 YFSETQ. CDR3 size: 14 residues. The CDR3 protein is CATHPGLRGNEQFF. As DNA, the CDR3 is TGCGCCACTCACCCCGGTCTTCGGGGCAATGAGCAGTTCTTC.

There are a few counts of this clone. The V and J genes are TRBV7-2 and TRBJ1-4; D is possibly TRBD1 (5 bases). The CDR3 is 15 amino acids. Per the germline V gene, CDR1 is SGHTA and CDR2 is FQGNSA. The ends were cut back, 2 bases at V and 8 bases at J, with 15 bases in the middle. The CDR3, as DNA: TGTGCCAGCAGCTTAAAAGCGGGGGTTGGCGAAAAACTGTTTTTT. Translating it yields CASSLKAGVGEKLFF.

J is TRBJ1-2 and V is TRBV19, with D possibly matching TRBD1 (5 bases). Deletions cut 0 bases from V and 2 bases from J, with 10 bases between. Germline CDR1 LNHDA, CDR2 SQIVND (reference sequence). The CDR3 contains 15 residues. Here the CDR3 DNA reads TGTGCCAGTAGTATAGAGGGGGGACTCAACTATGGCTACACCTTC. It translates to CASSIEGGLNYGYTF.

The V and J genes are TRBV7-9 and TRBJ2-1; 10 bases are a match to TRBD2. Germline V gives CDR1 SEHNR, CDR2 FQNEAQ (reference sequence). This CDR3 is 17 amino acids long. With V trimmed by 4 bases and J by 5 bases, 11 bases remained unmatched. CDR3 sequence (DNA): TGTGCCAGCAGCTGGCCCCCAGGGAGCGGGGGGGACAATGAGCAGTTCTTC. Its translation is CASSWPPGSGGDNEQFF.

V usage is TRBV27 and J usage is TRBJ2-7, with 11 nucleotides matching TRBD1. Germline assignment: CDR1 MNHEY and CDR2 SMNVEV (reference sequence). The length of the CDR3 is 16 residues. V lost 0 bases and J lost 2; bases outside the gene matches: 3. The CDR3 is CASSLSGTGGTYEQYF. The CDR3 nucleotides are TGTGCCAGCAGTTTATCGGGGACAGGGGGGACCTACGAGCAGTACTTC.

The V gene is TRBV6-2 or TRBV6-3, the J gene TRBJ1-2; D perhaps matches TRBD1 (6 bases). The CDR3 contains 18 residues. V lost 6 bases and J lost 3, with 26 bases in between. From germline, CDR1 is MNHEY and CDR2 SVGEGT. CDR3 sequence (DNA): TGTGCCAGCAGCGACACTACCGCAGGGGCGTGGGTAGACTATGGCTACACCTTC. Translating it yields CASSDTTAGAWVDYGYTF.

This chain uses TRBV7-9 with TRBJ2-3; 7 bases match TRBD1. The CDR3 consists of 15 residues. Trimming cost V 5 bases and J 2 bases; bases outside gene matches: 7. Germline assignment: CDR1 SEHNR and CDR2 FQNEAQ (reference sequence). The CDR3 nucleotides read TGTGCCAGCAGCATACTGACAGGGAACACAGATACGCAGTATTTT. This sequence encodes CASSILTGNTDTQYF.

The rearrangement joins TRBV29-1 to TRBJ1-1; TRBD1 might be the D (5 bases). The CDR3 is made up of 13 amino acids. Germline assignment: CDR1 SQVTM and CDR2 ANQGSEA. V was trimmed by 8 bases and J by 5 bases, leaving 18 bases between them. CDR3 sequence (DNA): TGCAGCTCCTACCTACGCGGGGGGACTGAAGCTTTCTTT. Translating gives CSSYLRGGTEAFF.

V gene TRBV10-3 combines with J gene TRBJ2-7, with 15 bases identical to TRBD2. CDR3 length equals 13 residues. The germline CDR1 and CDR2 sequences are ENHRY and SYGVKD. V gave up 9 bases and J gave up 6 bases; unmatched junction bases: 3. CDR3 in amino acids: CAIGTSGGFEQYF. The DNA of the CDR3 is TGTGCCATTGGGACTAGCGGGGGGTTCGAGCAGTACTTC.

V usage is TRBV23-1 and J usage is TRBJ2-5, with TRBD1 identical over 8 bases. TRBV23-1 is flagged as an ORF with uncertain function. V was pared by 7 bases and J by 5 bases, with 9 bases of the junction left unmatched. The CDR3 spans 14 residues. CDR3 loop: CASTLWTGRETQYF. The CDR3 DNA reads as TGCGCCAGCACCTTGTGGACAGGGAGGGAGACCCAGTACTTC.

The chain carries TRBV24-1 and TRBJ2-3, with D unresolved. The CDR3 has 12 residues. Germline V gives CDR1 KGHDR, CDR2 SFDVKD. Trimming took 5 bases from V and 6 from J, leaving 8 bases between them. CDR3 protein: CATSGSGDTQYF. CDR3 nucleotides: TGTGCCACCAGTGGTTCCGGGGATACGCAGTATTTT.

This chain connects TRBV19 to TRBJ2-3; the D gene is possibly TRBD1 (6 bases). This CDR3 has 17 residues. CDR1 is LNHDA and CDR2 is SQIVND in the germline V gene (reference sequence). Trimming cost V 8 bases and J 4 bases, with 25 bases left between them. Here the CDR3 reads CASSSLPGVLISDTQYF. The CDR3 DNA follows: TGTGCCAGTTCCTCATTACCAGGGGTGTTAATCTCAGATACGCAGTATTTT.

The rearrangement joins TRBV19 to TRBJ1-6; 7 nucleotides match TRBD1. This CDR3 is built from 16 residues. Trimming at V came to 4 bases and at J to 4 bases, leaving 7 bases not matched to a gene. Germline CDR1 and CDR2: LNHDA and SQIVND (reference sequence). CDR3 DNA: TGTGCCAGTAGTACTTCTGGGACAGCATATAATTCACCCCTCCACTTT. Protein sequence: CASSTSGTAYNSPLHF.

V and J are TRBV7-8 and TRBJ2-3, with 11 bases identical to TRBD2. Germline V lookup: CDR1 SGHVS, CDR2 FQNEAQ. The V gene end was trimmed by 0 bases and the J gene end by 2 bases; junction bases not matched to a gene: 16. The CDR3 runs 21 residues. DNA of the CDR3: TGTGCCAGCAGCTTAGCGGGGTGGCTAGCGGGGGGCCTAGGCATCACAGATACGCAGTATTTT. Amino acid sequence: CASSLAGWLAGGLGITDTQYF.

This chain uses TRBV27 with TRBJ1-5; 7 bases are a match to TRBD1. The V and J ends lost 8 bases and 4 bases, in that order; junction bases with no gene match: 20. Germline-derived CDR1 and CDR2 are MNHEY and SMNVEV (reference sequence). The CDR3 covers 18 residues. The CDR3 reads CASRAIGTDRVGNQPQHF. CDR3 nucleotides: TGTGCCAGCCGGGCGATAGGTACCGACAGGGTTGGAAATCAGCCCCAGCATTTT.

The chain joins TRBV18 to TRBJ2-7; 7 positions agree with TRBD1. This CDR3 has 14 residues. V was clipped by 1 base and J by 3 bases; unmatched bases: 3. The germline CDR1 and CDR2 sequences are KGHSH and LQKENI. CDR3 bases: TGTGCCAGCTCACCACTGGACAGGAACTACGAGCAGTACTTC. It encodes CASSPLDRNYEQYF.

This chain joins TRBV3-1 (or the pseudogene TRBV3-2) and TRBJ1-1; maybe TRBD1 (6 bases). In germline, CDR1 is LGHDT, CDR2 YNNKEL (reference sequence). V was clipped by 5 bases and J by 5 bases, with 21 bases between them. The CDR3 covers 16 residues. CDR3 amino acids: CASSASGVIRGTEAFF. CDR3 DNA: TGTGCCAGCAGCGCGTCAGGCGTTATAAGGGGGACTGAAGCTTTCTTT.

The chain combines TRBV2 with TRBJ1-4; no clear D gene. The V end was cut by 6 bases, the J end by 10 bases, with 15 bases between. Germline CDR1 reads SNHLY; CDR2 reads FYNNEI. The CDR3 consists of 13 residues. This CDR3 reads CASRGEKGVKLFF. In DNA form, the CDR3 reads TGTGCCAGCAGGGGCGAAAAGGGAGTAAAACTGTTTTTT.

CDR3 in DNA: TGCGCCAGCAGCCTAACACAGGGGACAGGCACTGAAGCTTTCTTT. Its protein is CASSLTQGTGTEAFF. This chain uses TRBV5-1 with TRBJ1-1; 8 nucleotides agree with TRBD1. CDR3 length: 15 amino acids. J was trimmed by 4 bases and V by 4 bases; bases with no gene match: 9. CDR1 and CDR2 from the germline V gene are SGHRS and YFSETQ.

The chain uses TRBV2 and TRBJ1-6; 11 nucleotides align to TRBD1. CDR3 length equals 12 residues. Per the germline V gene, CDR1 is SNHLY and CDR2 is FYNNEI. V lost 8 bases to trimming and J lost 9 bases; unmatched junction nucleotides: 0. CDR3 sequence reads: CASGTGGSPLHF. In DNA form, the CDR3 reads TGTGCCAGCGGGACAGGGGGTTCACCCCTCCACTTT.

This clone is a singleton in its sample. The V call is TRBV29-1, the J call TRBJ2-2, with TRBD1 matching 7 bases. J was trimmed by 2 bases and V by 7 bases; bases with no gene match: 10. The CDR3 runs to 15 residues. The germline V gene encodes CDR1 SQVTM and CDR2 ANQGSEA. The CDR3 spells CSAVEGTVNTGELFF. The CDR3 region has the DNA TGCAGCGCCGTCGAGGGGACAGTTAACACCGGGGAGCTGTTTTTT.

Written as DNA, the CDR3 is TGTGCCAGCAGCCACCGGGGCACAGATACGCAGTATTTT. Its translation is CASSHRGTDTQYF. This chain connects TRBV3-1 (or the pseudogene TRBV3-2) to TRBJ2-3; no definite D call. The CDR3 has 13 residues. Germline V gives CDR1 LGHDT, CDR2 YNNKEL (reference sequence). V was pared by 3 bases and J by 1 base, with 5 bases between.

DNA for the CDR3: TGTGCCAGCAGTCGGGTGACTTACAATGAGCAGTTCTTC. It is translated as CASSRVTYNEQFF. The V call is TRBV5-4, the J call TRBJ2-1; D uncertain. Trimming took 5 bases from V and 4 from J, leaving 10 bases between them. The CDR3 extends over 13 amino acids. Germline lookup yields CDR1 SGHNT and CDR2 YYREEE (reference sequence).

CDR3 DNA: TGTGCCAGCAGTTATAGGGGCTTCTACAATGAGCAGTTCTTC. Protein: CASSYRGFYNEQFF. The chain couples TRBV27 to TRBJ2-1, with D possibly being TRBD1 (5 bases). Per germline, CDR1 MNHEY and CDR2 SMNVEV (reference sequence). V lost 4 bases and J 3 bases, leaving 10 bases between the germline ends. This CDR3 is built from 14 residues.

The V and J genes are TRBV6-5 and TRBJ2-1, with D maybe TRBD2 (6 bases). This CDR3 contains 14 residues. The V gene lost 0 bases and the J gene lost 9 bases, with 12 bases spanning the gap. CDR1 is MNHEY and CDR2 is SVGAGI in the germline V gene. The CDR3 loop is CASSYSSSAGEQFF. CDR3 bases: TGTGCCAGCAGTTACTCCTCTAGCGCCGGTGAGCAGTTCTTC.

V usage is TRBV3-1 (or the pseudogene TRBV3-2) and J usage is TRBJ1-4; TRBD1 aligns across 9 bases. Germline trimming cut 1 base from V and 3 bases from J; bases unmatched to any gene: 21. The CDR3 has 22 amino acids. The germline CDR1 and CDR2 sequences are LGHDT and YNNKEL (reference sequence). The CDR3 reads CASSQGFCRDRVVEVANEKLFF. The CDR3 region has the DNA TGTGCCAGCAGCCAAGGCTTTTGTAGGGACAGGGTGGTCGAAGTTGCTAATGAAAAACTGTTTTTT.